The T cell receptor (beta chain) under discussion was sequenced for a study of T cells in Graves' hyperthyroidism and ophthalmopathy. About the study: Pretreatment peripheral blood was obtained at initial diagnosis.

This clonotype was recorded many times. Amplified TCR beta CDR3 regions derived from RNA transcripts. With the HTBI primer set, the TCR CDR3 went through a first round of RT-PCR. TCRdb re-analysed the multiplex PCR reads in MiXCR, keeping a single row per CDR3 protein. The data hold 300,000 to 400,000 distinct CDR3 sequences, with around 20% observed a single time. Sequenced sample: blood. The receptor comes from a woman in her fifties or sixties with Graves' hyperthyroidism.

The CDR3 DNA is TGCAGTGCTAGAGAAACCGCCTCCGGAACCGCTGGGCAGTACTTC. Its translation: CSARETASGTAGQYF. The chain employs TRBV20-1 and TRBJ2-7; D is uncertain. CDR1 DFQATT and CDR2 SNEGSKA come from the germline V gene (reference sequence). The V gene lost 0 bases and the J gene lost 9 bases, with 21 bases spanning the gap. The CDR3 consists of 15 residues.